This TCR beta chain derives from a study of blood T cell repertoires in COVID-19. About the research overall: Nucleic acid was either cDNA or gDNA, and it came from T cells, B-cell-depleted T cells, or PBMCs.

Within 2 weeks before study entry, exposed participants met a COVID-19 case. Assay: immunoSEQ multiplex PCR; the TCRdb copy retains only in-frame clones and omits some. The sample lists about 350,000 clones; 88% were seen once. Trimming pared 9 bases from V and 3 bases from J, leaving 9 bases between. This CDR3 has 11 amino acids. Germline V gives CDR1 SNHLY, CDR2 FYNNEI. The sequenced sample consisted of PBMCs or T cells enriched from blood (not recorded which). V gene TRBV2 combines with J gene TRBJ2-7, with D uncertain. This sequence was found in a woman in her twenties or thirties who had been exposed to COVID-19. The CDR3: CASLDRYEQYF. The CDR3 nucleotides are TGTGCCAGTCTAGATCGCTACGAGCAGTACTTC.